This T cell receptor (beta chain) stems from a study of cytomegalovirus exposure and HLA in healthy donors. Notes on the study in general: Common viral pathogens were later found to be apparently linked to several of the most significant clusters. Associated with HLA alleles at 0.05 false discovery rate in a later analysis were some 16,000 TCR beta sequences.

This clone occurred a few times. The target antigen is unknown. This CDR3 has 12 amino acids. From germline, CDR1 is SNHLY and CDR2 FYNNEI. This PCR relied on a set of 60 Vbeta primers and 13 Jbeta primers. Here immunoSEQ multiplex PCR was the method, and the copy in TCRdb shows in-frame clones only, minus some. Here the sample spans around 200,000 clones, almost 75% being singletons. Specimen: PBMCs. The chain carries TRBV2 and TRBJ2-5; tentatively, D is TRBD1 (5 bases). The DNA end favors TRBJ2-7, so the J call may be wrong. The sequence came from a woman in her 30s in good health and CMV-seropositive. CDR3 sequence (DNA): TGTGCCAGCAGTGGGACACCTTACGAGCAGTACTTC. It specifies CASSGTPYEQYF.